These 9 T cell receptor beta chains were sequenced from one sample in a study of T cell responses to AZD1222 COVID-19 vaccine. Assay: immunoSEQ multiplex PCR; the TCRdb copy retains only in-frame clones and omits some. The sample has 95,000 to 150,000 clones, around 88% seen once. The input for sequencing was peripheral blood, taken on day 0 of AZD1222 vaccination. The source of these receptors is an adult in good health.

The J gene is TRBJ2-1, the V gene TRBV5-8; 7 bases line up with TRBD1. The CDR3 length is 12 residues. Trimming removed 0 bases from V and 16 bases from J; junction bases left unmatched: 7. CDR1 is SGHTS and CDR2 is YDEGEE in the germline V gene. CDR3: CASSLAGQRGFF. The CDR3 DNA reads TGTGCCAGCAGCTTGGCGGGACAGAGAGGATTCTTC. Combining the CDR3 with reference TRBV5-8 and TRBJ2-1 gives the whole variable domain EAGVTQSPTHLIKTRGQQATLRCSPISGHTSVYWYQQALGLGLQFLLWYDEGEERNRGNFPPRFSGRQFPNYSSELNVNALELEDSALYLCASSLAGQRGFFGPGTRLTVL.

This clone is a singleton in its sample. The rearrangement links TRBV5-1 to TRBJ2-6, with D unresolved. The germline V gene encodes CDR1 SGHRS and CDR2 YFSETQ. The CDR3 is 16 amino acids. Trimming shortened V by 4 bases and J by 2 bases, and 13 bases separated the two germline ends. The CDR3, as DNA: TGCGCCAGCAGCCAAAATGGGAATCCTGGGGCCAACGTCCTGACTTTC. It is translated as CASSQNGNPGANVLTF.

For the CDR3, the DNA is TGTGCCAGCAGCCAGATCCCCGGACACAACTTGAACACTGAAGCTTTCTTT. Encoded protein: CASSQIPGHNLNTEAFF. J is TRBJ1-1 and V is TRBV3-1 (or the pseudogene TRBV3-2); D possibly corresponds to TRBD1 (5 bases). V was trimmed by 3 bases and J by 0 bases, leaving 17 bases between them. CDR3 length equals 17 residues. The germline V gene has CDR1 LGHDT and CDR2 YNNKEL (reference sequence).

The chain carries TRBV5-6 and TRBJ1-1; D not certain. CDR3 length: 14 residues. With 2 bases removed from V and 4 bases from J, the gap between germline ends came to 12 bases. The germline gives CDR1 SGHDT, CDR2 YYEEEE. The CDR3 loop reads CASSFGVVGTEAFF. The CDR3 DNA reads as TGTGCCAGCAGCTTCGGGGTCGTGGGCACTGAAGCTTTCTTT.

This chain links TRBV2 with TRBJ2-7; perhaps TRBD1 as D (5 bases). Trimming cost V 5 bases and J 2 bases, with 22 bases left between them. Germline CDR1 reads SNHLY; CDR2 reads FYNNEI. The CDR3 has 17 amino acids. The chain's CDR3 is CASSLTDPISSTYEQYF. Written as DNA, the CDR3 is TGTGCCAGCAGTCTGACAGACCCAATAAGCTCAACCTACGAGCAGTACTTC. Full variable domain (remainder filled in from reference TRBV2 and TRBJ2-7): EPEVTQTPSHQVTQMGQEVILRCVPISNHLYFYWYRQILGQKVEFLVSFYNNEISEKSEIFDDQFSVERPDGSNFTLKIRSTKLEDSAMYFCASSLTDPISSTYEQYFGPGTRLTVT.

The rearrangement uses TRBV28 and TRBJ1-1; the match to TRBD1 covers 10 bases. V dropped 3 bases and J dropped 0; count of bases not matched to a gene: 13. Germline CDR1 is MDHEN and CDR2 is SYDVKM. This CDR3 comprises 19 residues. This CDR3 is CASSFLLGQGNQMNTEAFF. Written as DNA, the CDR3 is TGTGCCAGCAGTTTTTTGTTGGGACAGGGGAACCAAATGAACACTGAAGCTTTCTTT.

This chain joins TRBV7-2 and TRBJ2-7, with 7 bases fitting TRBD2. Germline V lookup: CDR1 SGHTA, CDR2 FQGNSA. This CDR3 is built from 16 residues. J gave up 4 bases and V 1 base, and 10 bases lay outside the gene matches. The CDR3 sequence is CASSLGSRGSRYEQYF. In DNA, the CDR3 is TGTGCCAGCAGCTTAGGATCGCGGGGGAGCAGATACGAGCAGTACTTC.

In DNA, the CDR3 is TGTGCCAGCAGGAGGGGCACCGGGGAGCTGTTTTTT. Translated, it gives CASRRGTGELFF. The J gene is TRBJ2-2, the V gene TRBV6-5; D assignment may be TRBD1 or TRBD2 (5 bases each). Germline V gives CDR1 MNHEY, CDR2 SVGAGI. Between the trimmed V and J ends, which lost 6 bases and 4 bases, there was a span of 6 bases. The CDR3 length is 12 residues.

The table lists this clone with a count of one. The chain employs TRBV28 and TRBJ2-2; D call uncertain. This CDR3 has 13 residues. V shed 6 bases and J shed 3 bases, with 8 bases lying between them. CDR1 and CDR2 from the germline V gene are MDHEN and SYDVKM. CDR3 protein: CASSRQDTGELFF. The CDR3 nucleotides read TGTGCCAGCAGCCGACAAGACACCGGGGAGCTGTTTTTT.